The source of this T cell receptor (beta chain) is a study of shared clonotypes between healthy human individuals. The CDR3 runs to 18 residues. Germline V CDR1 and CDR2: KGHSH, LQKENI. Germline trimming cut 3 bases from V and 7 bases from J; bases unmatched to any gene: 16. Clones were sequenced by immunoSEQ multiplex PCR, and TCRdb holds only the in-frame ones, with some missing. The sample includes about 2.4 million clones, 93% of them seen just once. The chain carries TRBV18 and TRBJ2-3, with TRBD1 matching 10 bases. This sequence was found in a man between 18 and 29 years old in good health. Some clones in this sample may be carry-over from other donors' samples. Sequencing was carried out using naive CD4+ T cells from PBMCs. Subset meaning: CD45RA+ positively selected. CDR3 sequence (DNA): TGTGCCAGCTCACCGCCGGGACAGGGGCCGGGAGGCTCCAATACGCAGTATTTT. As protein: CASSPPGQGPGGSNTQYF.